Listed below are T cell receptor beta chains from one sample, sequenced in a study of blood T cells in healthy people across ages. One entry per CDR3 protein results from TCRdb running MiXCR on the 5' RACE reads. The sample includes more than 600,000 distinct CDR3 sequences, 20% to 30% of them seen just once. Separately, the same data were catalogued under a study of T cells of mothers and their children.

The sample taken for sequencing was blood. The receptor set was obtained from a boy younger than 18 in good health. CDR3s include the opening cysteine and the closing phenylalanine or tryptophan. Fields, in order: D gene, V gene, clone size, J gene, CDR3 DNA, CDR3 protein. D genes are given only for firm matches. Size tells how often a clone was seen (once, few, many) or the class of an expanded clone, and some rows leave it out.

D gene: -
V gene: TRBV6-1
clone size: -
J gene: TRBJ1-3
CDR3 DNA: TGTGCCAGCTTTGGGGTTGTCTCTGGAAACACCATATATTTT
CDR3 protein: CASFGVVSGNTIYF

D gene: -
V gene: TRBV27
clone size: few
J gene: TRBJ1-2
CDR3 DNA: TGTGCCAGCAGTTTAGAGGGCAGGGGCTATGGCTACACCTTC
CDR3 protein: CASSLEGRGYGYTF

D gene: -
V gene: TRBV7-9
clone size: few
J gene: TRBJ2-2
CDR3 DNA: TGTGCCATCCTAGGGCGTCAGGCCCCTCCATGGACCGGGGAGCTGTTTTTT
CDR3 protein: CAILGRQAPPWTGELFF

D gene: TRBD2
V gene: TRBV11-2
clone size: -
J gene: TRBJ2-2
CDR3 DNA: TGTGCCAGCAGCGAGCGGGAGGTAGAAACCGGGGAGCTGTTTTTT
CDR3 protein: CASSEREVETGELFF

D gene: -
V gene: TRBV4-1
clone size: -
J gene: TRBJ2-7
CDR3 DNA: TGCGCCAGCAGCCAAGGGCGCGAGAGGGGGTATCCAGACGAGCAGTACTTC
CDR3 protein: CASSQGRERGYPDEQYF

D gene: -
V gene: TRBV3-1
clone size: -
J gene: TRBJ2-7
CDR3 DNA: TGTGCCAGCAGCCAGCGCAGGAGGGAAGAGCAGTACTTC
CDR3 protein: CASSQRRREEQYF

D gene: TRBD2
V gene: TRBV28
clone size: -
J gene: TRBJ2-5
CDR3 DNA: TGTGCCAGCAGTTCCACAACCCCCAAAACTAGCGGGAGCCCCGGCACCCAAGAGACCCAGTACTTC
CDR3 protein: CASSSTTPKTSGSPGTQETQYF

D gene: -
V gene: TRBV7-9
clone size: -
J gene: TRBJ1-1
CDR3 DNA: TGTGCCTTAGCAGGTGGCGCGTCGGCCAATGAAGCTTTCTTT
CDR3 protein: CALAGGASANEAFF

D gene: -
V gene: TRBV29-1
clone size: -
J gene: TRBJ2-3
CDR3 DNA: TGCAGCACTAGCACAGATACGCAGTATTTT
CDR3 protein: CSTSTDTQYF

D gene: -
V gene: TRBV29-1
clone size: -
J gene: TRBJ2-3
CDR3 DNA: TGCAGCGTTGAATCCCCAGGCCCAGGTAGGGGAGATACGCAGTATTTT
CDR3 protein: CSVESPGPGRGDTQYF

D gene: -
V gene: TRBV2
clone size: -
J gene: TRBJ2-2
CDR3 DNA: TGTGCCAGCTGCGACGATTATAGCACCGGGGAGCTGTTTTTT
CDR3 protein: CASCDDYSTGELFF

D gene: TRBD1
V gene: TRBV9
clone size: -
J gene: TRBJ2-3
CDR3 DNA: TGTGCCAGCAGCACCGGACAGGGGGCTTCGGATACGCAGTATTTT
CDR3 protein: CASSTGQGASDTQYF

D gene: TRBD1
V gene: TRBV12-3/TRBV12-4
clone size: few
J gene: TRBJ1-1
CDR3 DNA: TGTGCCAGCAGCCCCGGGACAGGGTACGGCACTGAAGCTTTCTTT
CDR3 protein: CASSPGTGYGTEAFF

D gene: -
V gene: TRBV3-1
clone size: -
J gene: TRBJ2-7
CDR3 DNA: TGTGCCAGCAGCCAAGGGGCCGGGAGAAGTATCTACGAGCAGTACTTC
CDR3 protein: CASSQGAGRSIYEQYF

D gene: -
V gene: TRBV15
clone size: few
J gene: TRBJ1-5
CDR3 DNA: TGTGCCACCAGCAGAGGCTCGTTTAGTAATCAGCCCCAGCATTTT
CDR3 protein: CATSRGSFSNQPQHF

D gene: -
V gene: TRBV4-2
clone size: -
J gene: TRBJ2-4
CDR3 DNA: TGTGCCAGCAGCGGGCGGACCGGACAGCCCAAAAACATTCAGTACTTC
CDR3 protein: CASSGRTGQPKNIQYF

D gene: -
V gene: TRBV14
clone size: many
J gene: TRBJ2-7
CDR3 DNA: TGTGCCAGCAGCCAAGCTGGGTCCTACGAGCAGTACTTC
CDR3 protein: CASSQAGSYEQYF

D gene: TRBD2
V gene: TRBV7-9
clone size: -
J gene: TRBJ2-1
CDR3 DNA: TGTGCCAGCAGCGATGCCCATTCAGCGGGAGCGCAGTTCTTC
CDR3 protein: CASSDAHSAGAQFF

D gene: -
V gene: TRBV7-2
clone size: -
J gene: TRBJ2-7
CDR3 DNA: TGTGCCAGCAGCATGGGACCTCCGACCCTTAAGCAGTACTTC
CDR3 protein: CASSMGPPTLKQYF

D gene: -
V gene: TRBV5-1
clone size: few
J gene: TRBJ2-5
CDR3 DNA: TGCGCCAGCAGCTTGGCTAGGGCTGCCCCCGAGACCCAGTACTTC
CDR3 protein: CASSLARAAPETQYF

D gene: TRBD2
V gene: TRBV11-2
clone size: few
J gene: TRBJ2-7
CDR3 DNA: TGTGCCAGCAGCTTAGTCGCAAGCGGGAGCTTCTCCTACGAGCAGTACTTC
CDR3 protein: CASSLVASGSFSYEQYF

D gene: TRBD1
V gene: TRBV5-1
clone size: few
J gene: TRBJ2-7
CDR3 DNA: TGCGCCAGCAGCTTAATTGAACAGGGGTCTTTCGAGCAGTACTTC
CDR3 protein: CASSLIEQGSFEQYF

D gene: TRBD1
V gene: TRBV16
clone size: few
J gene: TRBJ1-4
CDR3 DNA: TGTGCCAGCAGTCCCCCGGACAGGGTAAATGAAAAACTGTTTTTT
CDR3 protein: CASSPPDRVNEKLFF

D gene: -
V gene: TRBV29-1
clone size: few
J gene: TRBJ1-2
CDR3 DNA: TGCAGCGTTGCCAGGGCCTTAGGGGCTAACTATGGCTACACCTTC
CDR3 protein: CSVARALGANYGYTF

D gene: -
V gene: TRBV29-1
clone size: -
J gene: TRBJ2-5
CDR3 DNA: TGCAGCGTTGAACAGGGTATCCAAGAGACCCAGTACTTC
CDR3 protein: CSVEQGIQETQYF

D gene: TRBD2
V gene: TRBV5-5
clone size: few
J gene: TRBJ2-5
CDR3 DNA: TGTGCCAGCAGCCCGGGACTAGCCGGAGAGACCCGGTACTTC
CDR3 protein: CASSPGLAGETRYF

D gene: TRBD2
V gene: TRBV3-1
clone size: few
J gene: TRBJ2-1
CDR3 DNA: TGTGCCAGCAGCCAGGACAGCGGGGGTTTCAATGAGCAGTTCTTC
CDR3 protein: CASSQDSGGFNEQFF

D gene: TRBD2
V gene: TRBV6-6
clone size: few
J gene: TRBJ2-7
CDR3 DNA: TGTGCCAGCACCAGGGACGGGGGGTTCTACGAGCAGTACTTC
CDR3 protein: CASTRDGGFYEQYF

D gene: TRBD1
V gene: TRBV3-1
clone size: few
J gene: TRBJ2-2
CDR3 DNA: TGTGCCAGCAGCCAACTTAGGACAGGATCATCCGGGGAGCTGTTTTTT
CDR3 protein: CASSQLRTGSSGELFF

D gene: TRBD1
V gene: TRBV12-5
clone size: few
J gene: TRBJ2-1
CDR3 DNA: TGTGCTAGTGGTCTCATCCCGGGACAGGGGGTGCATGAGCAGTTCTTC
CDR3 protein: CASGLIPGQGVHEQFF

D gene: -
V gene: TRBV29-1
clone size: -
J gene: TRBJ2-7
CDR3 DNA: TGCAGCGTTTCTGGGACGGGATACGAGCAGTACTTC
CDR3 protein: CSVSGTGYEQYF

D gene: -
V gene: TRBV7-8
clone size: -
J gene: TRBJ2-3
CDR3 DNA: TGTGCCAGCAGCTTAGAGAGGCAGACTGAGCCCGGGTTTTCTAGCACAGATGCGCAGTATTTT
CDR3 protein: CASSLERQTEPGFSSTDAQYF

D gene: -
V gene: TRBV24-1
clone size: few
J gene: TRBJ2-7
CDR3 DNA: TGTGCCACCAGGGGATATCCTACCGACGAGCAGTACTTC
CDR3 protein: CATRGYPTDEQYF

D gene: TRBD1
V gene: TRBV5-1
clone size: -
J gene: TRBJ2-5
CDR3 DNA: TGCGCCAGCAGCGGACAGGGCGGGCAGACCCAGTACTTC
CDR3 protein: CASSGQGGQTQYF

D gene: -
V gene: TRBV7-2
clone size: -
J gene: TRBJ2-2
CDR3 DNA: TGTGCCAGCAGCGCTCGACTAGGTCTAACCGGGGAGCTGTTTTTT
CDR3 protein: CASSARLGLTGELFF

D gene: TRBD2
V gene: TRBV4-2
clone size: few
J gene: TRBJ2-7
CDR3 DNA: TGTGCCAGCAGCCAAGAGGGGCTAGCGGGGGATTACGAGCAGTACTTC
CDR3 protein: CASSQEGLAGDYEQYF

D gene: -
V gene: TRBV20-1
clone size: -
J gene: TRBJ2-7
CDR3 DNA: TGCAGTGCTAGTGGTCGCGGAGCTTACGAGCAGTACTTC
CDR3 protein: CSASGRGAYEQYF

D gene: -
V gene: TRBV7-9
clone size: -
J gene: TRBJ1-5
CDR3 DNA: TGTGCCAGCAGCGCGTCGGGGGCGCGTAATCAGCCCCAGCATTTT
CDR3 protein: CASSASGARNQPQHF

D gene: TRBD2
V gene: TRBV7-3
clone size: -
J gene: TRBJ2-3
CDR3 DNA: TGTGCCAGCAGCCCATTGCCGGGACTAGAGACAGATACGCAGTATTTT
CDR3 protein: CASSPLPGLETDTQYF

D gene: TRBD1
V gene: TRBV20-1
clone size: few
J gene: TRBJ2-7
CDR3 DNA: TGCAGTGCTCGTCCGGGACAGGGCTACGAGCAGTACTTC
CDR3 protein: CSARPGQGYEQYF

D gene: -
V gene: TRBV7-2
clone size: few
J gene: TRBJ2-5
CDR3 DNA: TGTGCCAGCAGATTTACAGGTGAAGAGACCCAGTACTTC
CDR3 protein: CASRFTGEETQYF

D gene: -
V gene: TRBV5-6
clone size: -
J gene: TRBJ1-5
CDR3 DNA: TGTGCCAGCAGCTCAGGGGTTCAGCCCCAGCATTTT
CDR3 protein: CASSSGVQPQHF

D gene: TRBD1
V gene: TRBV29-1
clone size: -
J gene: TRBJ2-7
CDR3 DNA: TGCAGCGTTGAAATACAGGGGTCGGAGCAGTACTTC
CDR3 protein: CSVEIQGSEQYF

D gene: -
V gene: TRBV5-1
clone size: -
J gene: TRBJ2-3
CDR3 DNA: TGCGCCAGCAGCCCGGGGGACAGCGGCACAGATACGCAGTATTTT
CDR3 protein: CASSPGDSGTDTQYF

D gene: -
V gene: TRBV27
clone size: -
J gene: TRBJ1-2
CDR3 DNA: TGTGCCAGCGGCTTACAGGCTAACTATGGCTACACCTTC
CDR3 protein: CASGLQANYGYTF

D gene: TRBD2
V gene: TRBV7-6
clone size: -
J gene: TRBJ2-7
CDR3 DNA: TGTGCCAGCAGCTTAACTCCAACTAGCGGAACCTACGAGCAGTACTTC
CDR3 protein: CASSLTPTSGTYEQYF

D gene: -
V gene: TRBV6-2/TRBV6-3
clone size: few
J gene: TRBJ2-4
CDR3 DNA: TGTGCCAGCAGTTACTTTTCGGGGGCCCGTCTAAACATTCAGTACTTC
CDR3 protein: CASSYFSGARLNIQYF

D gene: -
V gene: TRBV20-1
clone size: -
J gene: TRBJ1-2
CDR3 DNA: TGCAGTGCTAAGTCCTATGGCTACACCTTC
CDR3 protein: CSAKSYGYTF

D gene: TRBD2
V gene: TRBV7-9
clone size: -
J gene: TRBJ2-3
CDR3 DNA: TGTGCCAGCAGCTTAGAAAAAGCGGGGAGCACAGATACGCAGTATTTT
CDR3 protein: CASSLEKAGSTDTQYF

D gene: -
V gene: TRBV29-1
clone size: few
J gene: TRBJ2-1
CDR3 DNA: TGCAGCGCCCCCCCCGGCAGTGAGTCCTACAATGAGCAGTTCTTC
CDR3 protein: CSAPPGSESYNEQFF

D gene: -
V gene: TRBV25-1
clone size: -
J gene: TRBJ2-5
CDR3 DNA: TGTGCCAGCAGAGCTACAGGGATGGAGACCCAGTACTTC
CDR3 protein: CASRATGMETQYF

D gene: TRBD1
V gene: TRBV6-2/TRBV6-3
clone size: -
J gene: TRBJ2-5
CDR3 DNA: TGTGCCAGCATACAGGGGTACCAAGAGACCCAGTACTTC
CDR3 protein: CASIQGYQETQYF

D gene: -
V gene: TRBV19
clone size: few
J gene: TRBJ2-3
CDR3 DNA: TGTGCCAGTAAGGGATGGCTGGAGGGAGATACGCAGTATTTT
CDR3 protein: CASKGWLEGDTQYF

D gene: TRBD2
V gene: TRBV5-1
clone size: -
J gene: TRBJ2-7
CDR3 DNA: TGCGCCAGCAGCCCTGGACTAGCGGGAGTGAATGGCCACGAGCAGTACTTC
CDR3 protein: CASSPGLAGVNGHEQYF

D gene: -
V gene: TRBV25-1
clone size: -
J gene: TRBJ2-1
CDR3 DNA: TGTGCCAGCAGTGACGGCCAGAGCTCCTACAATGAGCAGTTCTTC
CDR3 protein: CASSDGQSSYNEQFF